The rows below give T cell receptor beta chains drawn from one sample of a study of blood T cell repertoires in COVID-19. Repertoires were generated with immunoSEQ multiplex PCR, while TCRdb's copy carries only in-frame clones and drops some. The top ten hold approximately 20% of the sample, which has some 35,000 clones, approximately 90% seen once. Sequencing was carried out using peripheral blood. The receptors originated from a man between 65 and 85 years old with acute or convalescent COVID-19. Both conserved end residues are trimmed from each CDR3.

CDR3 | V
ASSLLGAASYNEQF | TRBV7-3
ASSLTRNTEAF | TRBV7-3
AISTEGGGQETQY | TRBV10-3
ASSPPFGGRTEAF | TRBV5-1
ASSRRTSGLGTGELF | TRBV9
ASSLGGRVLKTQY | TRBV7-2
SVDPGQAFQETQY | TRBV29-1
ASSYFRERGYT | TRBV6-6
ASSLMARTSGYNEQF | TRBV7-3
ASSMTGTGASEQF | TRBV5-1
ASSLEGQGGEKLF | TRBV9
ASSPNFLSNTEAF | TRBV4-1
ASSQDLLGQGRTGELF | TRBV4-2
ASSLGSRVDTQY | TRBV11-1